This TCR beta chain was found in a study of blood T cell repertoires in COVID-19. The wider study: Acute and convalescent COVID-19 samples came from the United States, Italy and Spain. Sources were T cells, B-cell-depleted T cells, or PBMCs; the material itself was cDNA or gDNA.

Authors' processing steps: Estimation of nucleated cell counts was performed using reference gene primer amplification. The data were produced by immunoSEQ multiplex PCR, yet TCRdb's version contains in-frame clones alone and is incomplete. The V and J calls and clone size come from that table; D and trimming were worked out from the DNA. The table includes over 75,000 clones, more than 70% detected once. Material for sequencing was peripheral blood. This TCR came from a human donor in a cohort sampled during active COVID-19.

The CDR3 DNA sequence: TGTGCCAGCAGTGGGGGGACTACATATAGCACAGATACGCAGTATTTT. Translating gives CASSGGTTYSTDTQYF. The chain links TRBV27 to TRBJ2-3; 7 positions agree with TRBD2. V was pared by 5 bases and J by 0 bases, with 8 bases of the junction left unmatched. This CDR3 is 16 amino acids long. From germline, CDR1 is MNHEY and CDR2 SMNVEV (reference sequence).